Presented here are 4 T cell receptor beta chains from one specimen sequenced in a study of blood T cell repertoires in COVID-19. Sequencing used immunoSEQ multiplex PCR; TCRdb keeps in-frame clones, though not all of them. This table holds 240,000 or so clones, roughly 86% found once. Sequenced: peripheral blood. The receptor set was obtained from a woman in her 70s with active or convalescent COVID-19.

The V gene is TRBV2, the J gene TRBJ2-7; 8 bases agree with TRBD2. Trimming removed 7 bases from V and 2 bases from J; junction bases left unmatched: 16. This CDR3 region has 17 residues. CDR1 is SNHLY and CDR2 is FYNNEI in the germline V gene. The CDR3 is CASTRGVQRGPTYEQYF. DNA for the CDR3: TGTGCCAGCACACGAGGGGTTCAGCGGGGGCCCACCTACGAGCAGTACTTC.

This clone was observed a few times. The chain has TRBV6-5 and TRBJ1-1; D might be TRBD1 (5 bases). Germline CDR1 reads MNHEY; CDR2 reads SVGAGI. Trimming left V 6 bases short and J 3 bases short, with 11 bases between. The CDR3 extends over 13 amino acids. The CDR3: CASRIKGDTEAFF. CDR3 bases: TGTGCCAGCAGGATTAAAGGGGACACTGAAGCTTTCTTT.

The CDR3 here is CASSFGYSGNTIYF. CDR3 DNA sequence: TGTGCCAGCAGCTTCGGGTATTCTGGAAACACCATATATTTT. J is TRBJ1-3 and V is TRBV11-2; D call uncertain. The CDR3 length is 14 residues. The germline V gene has CDR1 SGHAT and CDR2 FQNNGV. V lost 3 bases to trimming and J lost 1 base, with 7 bases between them.

The V call is TRBV2, the J call TRBJ1-2; a possible D gene is TRBD1 (6 bases). The CDR3 spans 12 residues. Per the germline V gene, CDR1 is SNHLY and CDR2 is FYNNEI. Trimming pared 4 bases from V and 8 bases from J, leaving 11 bases between. CDR3 sequence reads: CASSVQGLGYTF. The CDR3 DNA follows: TGTGCCAGCAGTGTACAGGGTTTGGGCTACACCTTC.